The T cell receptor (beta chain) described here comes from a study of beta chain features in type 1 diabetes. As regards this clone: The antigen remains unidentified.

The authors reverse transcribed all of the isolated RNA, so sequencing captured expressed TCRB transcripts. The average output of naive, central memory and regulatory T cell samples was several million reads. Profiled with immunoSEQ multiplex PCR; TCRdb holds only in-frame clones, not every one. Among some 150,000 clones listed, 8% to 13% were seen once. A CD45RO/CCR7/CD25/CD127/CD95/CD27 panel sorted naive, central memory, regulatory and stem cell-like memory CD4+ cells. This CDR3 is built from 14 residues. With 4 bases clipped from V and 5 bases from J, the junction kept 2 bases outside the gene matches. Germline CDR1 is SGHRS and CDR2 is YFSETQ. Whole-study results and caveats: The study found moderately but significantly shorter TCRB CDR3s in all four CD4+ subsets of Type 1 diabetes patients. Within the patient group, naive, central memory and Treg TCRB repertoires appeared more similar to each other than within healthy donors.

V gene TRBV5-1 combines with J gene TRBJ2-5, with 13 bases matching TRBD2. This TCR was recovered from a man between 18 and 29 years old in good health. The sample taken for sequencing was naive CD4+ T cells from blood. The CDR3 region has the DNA TGCGCCAGCAGCCGGACTAGCGGGGGTGAGACCCAGTACTTC. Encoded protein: CASSRTSGGETQYF.